The present entry profiles one T cell receptor beta chain with its context. What it binds is not known. The DNA is omitted, as the CDR3 cannot be located on it reliably, and the CDR3 follows TCRdb's listing. The germline V gene encodes CDR1 DFQATT and CDR2 SNEGSKA (reference sequence). The CDR3 totals 23 residues, both ends included. The record originates from a study of breast tumors, draining lymph nodes, adjacent tissues. MiXCR, applied by TCRdb to the multiplex PCR reads, yields one record per CDR3 protein. The data show 50,000 to 55,000 distinct CDR3 sequences, 35% to 50% seen once. Study-wide results and caveats: Data fit most tumor T cells coming from lymph node, expanding in tumor. Luminal-like breast cancer showed significantly higher tumor–nontumor repertoire similarity than basal-like. Data only fit, rather than demonstrated, lymph node origin of most tumor T cells. Tumor repertoires ranked between lymph nodes and nontumor tissue in diversity, with V and J gene preferences.

This receptor was taken from a female donor with breast cancer. Some clones in this sample may be carry-over from other donors' samples. The source material was breast tumor tissue. The chain couples TRBV20-1 to TRBJ1-2; the tabulated D call, TRBD1, remains unverified against the DNA. CDR3 sequence reads: CSARQDSAMYFCASSLQGNGYTF.